These T cell receptor beta chains were read from a single sample in a study of blood T cells in healthy people across ages. In TCRdb, the 5' RACE reads were re-called with MiXCR into one record per CDR3 protein. The data show fewer than 1,000,000 distinct CDR3 sequences, with about 46% seen just once and over 15% held by the top ten. Sequencing was carried out using blood. These receptors came from a man older than 75 in good health. CDR3s leave out the opening cysteine and the closing phenylalanine or tryptophan. A D gene is named only where the DNA matches it firmly. The listing skips clone size in some rows; elsewhere it reads once, few, many or a size class.

CDR3aa: ASSKLAEEAYEQY
abundance: many
v_gene: TRBV7-2
len: 13
d_gene: TRBD2

CDR3aa: ASSQLIQETQY
abundance: NA
v_gene: TRBV14
len: 11
d_gene: NA

CDR3aa: ASSATTFPSSYNEQF
abundance: NA
v_gene: TRBV9
len: 15
d_gene: NA

CDR3aa: ASRSLGQDVYEQY
abundance: NA
v_gene: TRBV6-5
len: 13
d_gene: TRBD1

CDR3aa: ATSRGRGLSYPLH
abundance: NA
v_gene: TRBV15
len: 13
d_gene: TRBD1

CDR3aa: ASSLWTGGQPQH
abundance: NA
v_gene: TRBV5-1
len: 12
d_gene: TRBD1

CDR3aa: ASCLGQGPYEQY
abundance: NA
v_gene: TRBV7-2
len: 12
d_gene: NA

CDR3aa: SARTGVDAKNIQY
abundance: NA
v_gene: TRBV29-1
len: 13
d_gene: NA

CDR3aa: ASSLGLAAGGYEQY
abundance: few
v_gene: TRBV7-8
len: 14
d_gene: TRBD2

CDR3aa: SATKPGTSASNEQF
abundance: NA
v_gene: TRBV20-1
len: 14
d_gene: TRBD2

CDR3aa: ASSFGVGVQNTEAF
abundance: NA
v_gene: TRBV5-1
len: 14
d_gene: NA

CDR3aa: ASSETGTQQNTEAF
abundance: NA
v_gene: TRBV25-1
len: 14
d_gene: NA

CDR3aa: ASSTLAGYNEQF
abundance: NA
v_gene: TRBV11-2
len: 12
d_gene: TRBD2

CDR3aa: ATSGEGGTDTQY
abundance: few
v_gene: TRBV15
len: 12
d_gene: NA